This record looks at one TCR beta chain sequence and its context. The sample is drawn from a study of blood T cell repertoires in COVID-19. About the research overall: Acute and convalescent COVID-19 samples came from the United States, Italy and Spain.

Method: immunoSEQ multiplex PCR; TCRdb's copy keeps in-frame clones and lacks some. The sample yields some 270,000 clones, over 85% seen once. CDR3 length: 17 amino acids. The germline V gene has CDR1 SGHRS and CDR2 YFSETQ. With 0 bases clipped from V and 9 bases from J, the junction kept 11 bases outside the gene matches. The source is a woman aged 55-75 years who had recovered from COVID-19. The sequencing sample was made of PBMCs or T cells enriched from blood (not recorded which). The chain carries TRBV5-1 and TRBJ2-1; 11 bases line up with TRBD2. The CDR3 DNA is TGCGCCAGCAGCTTGGCTCGGCTAGCGGGAGGAGATGGTGAGCAGTTCTTC. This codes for CASSLARLAGGDGEQFF.